This T cell receptor beta chain was captured by sequencing in a study of sequential checkpoint blockade in melanoma. On the study more broadly: First-line arms were nivolumab then ipilimumab, or the reverse, randomized 1:1.

Treatment described: randomized to nivolumab then ipilimumab (arm A) or the reverse (arm B). Live CD3+CD8+ CD19− CD56− cells were sorted from PBMCs. CDR1 is WSHSY and CDR2 is SAAADI in the germline V gene. The ends were cut back, 3 bases at V and 5 bases at J, with 20 bases in the middle. The CDR3 covers 16 residues. The protocol was immunoSEQ multiplex PCR, while the TCRdb copy is restricted to in-frame clones and leaves out a portion. Altogether approximately 15,000 clones are present, roughly 71% being singletons, with the ten largest covering around 10%. The V gene is TRBV10-2, the J gene TRBJ2-7; the D gene is possibly TRBD2 (5 bases). This material consisted of CD8+ T cells sorted from blood (inferred from file names), taken from a patient given nivolumab and ipilimumab in sequence. This receptor was obtained from a human donor with melanoma. This chain's CDR3 is CASSDDPERTWDEQYF. The CDR3 DNA reads as TGCGCCAGCAGTGACGACCCCGAGCGGACGTGGGACGAGCAGTACTTC.